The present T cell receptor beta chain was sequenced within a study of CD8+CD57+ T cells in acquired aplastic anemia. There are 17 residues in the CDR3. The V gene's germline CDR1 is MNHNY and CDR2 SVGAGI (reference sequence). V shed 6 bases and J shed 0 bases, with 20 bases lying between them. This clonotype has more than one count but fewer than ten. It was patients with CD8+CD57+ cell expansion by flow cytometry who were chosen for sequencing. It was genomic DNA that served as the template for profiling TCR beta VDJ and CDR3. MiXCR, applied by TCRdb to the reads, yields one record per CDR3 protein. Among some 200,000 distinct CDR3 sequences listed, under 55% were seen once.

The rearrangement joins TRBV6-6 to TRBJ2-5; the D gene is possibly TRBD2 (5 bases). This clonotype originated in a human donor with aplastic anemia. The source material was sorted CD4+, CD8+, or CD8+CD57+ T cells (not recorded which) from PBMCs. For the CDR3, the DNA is TGTGCCAGCAGGATAAGGATTAGCGCATTGTACCAAGAGACCCAGTACTTC. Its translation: CASRIRISALYQETQYF.